What follows are 27 T cell receptor beta chains derived from one specimen sequenced in a study of shared clonotypes between healthy human individuals. Generated by immunoSEQ multiplex PCR, the TCRdb table keeps only in-frame clones and is missing some. The data contain some 2,000,000 clones, roughly 95% of them singletons. The naive CD8 fraction comprised CD45RO-negative cells positively selected for CCR7 and excluded terminally differentiated effector memory CD45RA+ cells. Sequencing input: naive CD8+ T cells sorted from blood. The receptors here all came from a man aged 18 to 29 in good health.

This clone is a singleton in its sample. The rearrangement uses TRBV28 and TRBJ2-2; tentatively, D is TRBD1 or TRBD2 (7 bases each). CDR1 is MDHEN, CDR2 SYDVKM, per germline. The CDR3 is made up of 16 amino acids. Trimming pared 0 bases from V and 6 bases from J, leaving 14 bases between. The CDR3 DNA is TGTGCCAGCAGTTTATGGGGAGGGGGCACCCCCGGGGAGCTGTTTTTT. Protein product: CASSLWGGGTPGELFF.

The rearrangement links TRBV10-1 to TRBJ2-2, with D possibly called TRBD1 or TRBD2 (6 bases each). There are 16 residues in the CDR3. Germline V gene lookup returns CDR1 WNHNN and CDR2 SYGVQD (reference sequence). V gave up 8 bases and J gave up 1 base, with 17 bases separating them. The CDR3 reads CASGGSGVGNTGELFF. CDR3 sequence (DNA): TGCGCCAGCGGGGGCTCGGGGGTCGGGAACACCGGGGAGCTGTTTTTT.

The rearrangement joins TRBV5-8 to TRBJ1-3, with a possible D match to TRBD1 (5 bases). Germline CDR1 reads SGHTS; CDR2 reads YDEGEE. The length of the CDR3 is 15 residues. The ends were cut back, 3 bases at V and 2 bases at J, with 12 bases in the middle. In DNA, the CDR3 is TGTGCCAGCAGCTATAGGGACCAACCTGGAAACACCATATATTTT. Protein product: CASSYRDQPGNTIYF.

The rearrangement joins TRBV2 to TRBJ2-1, with TRBD2 identical over 9 bases. Germline CDR1 SNHLY, CDR2 FYNNEI. J gave up 8 bases and V 0 bases, and 11 bases lay outside the gene matches. CDR3 size: 17 residues. The CDR3 DNA sequence: TGTGCCAGCAGTGAAGCGGGGGTAGCGGGGGCTCGCGATGAGCAGTTCTTC. It encodes CASSEAGVAGARDEQFF. The full variable domain, rest sourced from reference TRBV2 and TRBJ2-1, is EPEVTQTPSHQVTQMGQEVILRCVPISNHLYFYWYRQILGQKVEFLVSFYNNEISEKSEIFDDQFSVERPDGSNFTLKIRSTKLEDSAMYFCASSEAGVAGARDEQFFGPGTRLTVL.

The chain has TRBV9 and TRBJ2-5; TRBD2 aligns across 9 bases. After removal of 0 bases from V and 0 bases from J, the junction contained 9 bases not matched to a gene. Germline lookup yields CDR1 SGDLS and CDR2 YYNGEE. The CDR3 has 18 amino acids. The CDR3 region has the DNA TGTGCCAGCAGCGTAGGGTCCAGATCTAGCGGGAACCAAGAGACCCAGTACTTC. This codes for CASSVGSRSSGNQETQYF. Full variable domain (rest looked up from reference TRBV9 and TRBJ2-5): DSGVTQTPKHLITATGQRVTLRCSPRSGDLSVYWYQQSLDQGLQFLIQYYNGEERAKGNILERFSAQQFPDLHSELNLSSLELGDSALYFCASSVGSRSSGNQETQYFGPGTRLLVL.

The gene calls are TRBV6-1 and TRBJ2-5; D possibly corresponds to TRBD2 (7 bases). CDR1 and CDR2 (germline): MNHNS, SASEGT. The CDR3 is 15 residues long. Trimming stripped 8 bases from V and 0 bases from J, with 16 bases between. The CDR3 DNA is TGTGCCAGCCGGGGGGCAGGGCCTGACCAAGAGACCCAGTACTTC. Its translation is CASRGAGPDQETQYF.

This chain uses TRBV27 with TRBJ2-5; 13 bases map to TRBD2. V trimming: 5 bases; J trimming: 13 bases; junction bases outside the gene matches: 4. CDR1 MNHEY and CDR2 SMNVEV come from the germline V gene (reference sequence). This CDR3 spans 12 amino acids. The CDR3 coding sequence is TGTGCCAGCAGTCCACTAGCGGGGGGGATGTACTTC. It codes for CASSPLAGGMYF.

The chain links TRBV4-2 to TRBJ2-6; TRBD2 aligns across 7 bases. V lost 0 bases and J lost 0; bases outside the gene matches: 5. Germline loops: CDR1 LGHNA, CDR2 YNFKEQ. The CDR3 loop spans 18 amino acids. CDR3: CASSQEERGVSGANVLTF. The CDR3 DNA reads TGTGCCAGCAGCCAAGAAGAGCGGGGCGTCTCTGGGGCCAACGTCCTGACTTTC.

A note on this clone: This specimen includes other DNA sequences encoding the same CDR3. This chain links TRBV5-1 with TRBJ2-7; D not resolved. The V end lost 0 bases, the J end lost 1 base, and 5 bases lay between the germline ends. Germline V lookup: CDR1 SGHRS, CDR2 YFSETQ. The length of the CDR3 is 13 residues. The CDR3: CASSLDGSYEQYF. The CDR3 nucleotides read TGCGCCAGCAGCTTGGACGGATCCTACGAGCAGTACTTC.

In this sample, this clone turned up many times. The J gene is TRBJ1-5, the V gene TRBV30, with no clear D. The germline V gene has CDR1 GTSNPN and CDR2 SVGIG (reference sequence). V was shortened by 5 bases and J by 3 bases, with 8 bases between the two germline ends. This CDR3 region has 12 residues. The CDR3 spells CAWGRVNQPQHF. CDR3 bases: TGTGCCTGGGGACGGGTCAATCAGCCCCAGCATTTT.

V gene TRBV9 combines with J gene TRBJ1-4; no firm D call. The CDR3 extends over 12 amino acids. Per germline, CDR1 SGDLS and CDR2 YYNGEE. The V gene lost 3 bases and the J gene lost 6 bases, with 6 bases spanning the gap. CDR3 amino acids: CASSAGHEKLFF. The CDR3 region has the DNA TGTGCCAGCAGCGCAGGACATGAAAAACTGTTTTTT.

This clone came up once. The V gene is TRBV27, the J gene TRBJ2-7, with D unclear. The V gene lost 5 bases and the J gene lost 0 bases, with 20 bases spanning the gap. CDR1 and CDR2 from the germline V gene are MNHEY and SMNVEV (reference sequence). The CDR3 runs to 17 residues. The DNA of the CDR3 is TGTGCCAGCAGTCCGAACGAACTTACAACTGACTCCTACGAGCAGTACTTC. Translation: CASSPNELTTDSYEQYF.

The rearrangement joins TRBV6-5 to TRBJ2-3, with 7 positions matching TRBD2. Germline CDR1 and CDR2: MNHEY and SVGAGI. This CDR3 region has 15 residues. V lost 0 bases to trimming and J lost 6 bases; unmatched junction nucleotides: 6. CDR3 coding DNA: TGTGCCAGCAGTTACTCCTCGGGGGGATATGATACGCAGTATTTT. The encoded protein is CASSYSSGGYDTQYF.

The rearrangement joins TRBV11-2 to TRBJ2-7; tentative D call: TRBD2 (5 bases). CDR1 is SGHAT, CDR2 FQNNGV, per germline. Trimming shortened V by 3 bases and J by 1 base, and 13 bases separated the two germline ends. This CDR3 has 15 residues. The CDR3, as DNA: TGTGCCAGCAGCTTGAGGGCAAGGGATTCCTACGAGCAGTACTTC. Amino acid sequence: CASSLRARDSYEQYF.

Note on this clone: Other DNA sequences from this sample encode an identical CDR3 as well. This chain joins TRBV9 and TRBJ2-7, with 9 bases matching TRBD1. The CDR3 totals 16 residues. Germline-derived CDR1 and CDR2 are SGDLS and YYNGEE. Trimming took 2 bases from V and 2 from J; bases not matched to a gene: 8. This chain's CDR3 is CASSVAPGQGAYEQYF. The CDR3 bases are TGTGCCAGCAGCGTCGCCCCGGGACAGGGAGCCTACGAGCAGTACTTC.

The V and J genes are TRBV6-1 and TRBJ1-1; a weak D match, TRBD1 (5 bases). The length of the CDR3 is 14 residues. Trimming left V 3 bases short and J 4 bases short, with 12 bases between. Germline CDR1 and CDR2: MNHNS and SASEGT. In DNA, the CDR3 is TGTGCCAGCAGTGAGACTTTTGGGGGCACTGAAGCTTTCTTT. This translates into CASSETFGGTEAFF.

This clone was seen only once. Other DNA sequences in the sample encode the same CDR3. The chain couples TRBV7-6 to TRBJ2-2; D unclear. The V end was cut by 0 bases, the J end by 6 bases, with 2 bases between. The germline V gene has CDR1 SGHVS and CDR2 FNYEAQ. This CDR3 region has 12 residues. The chain's CDR3 is CASSLAAGELFF. The CDR3 nucleotides are TGTGCCAGCAGCTTAGCGGCCGGGGAGCTGTTTTTT.

The V and J genes are TRBV25-1 and TRBJ2-3; possible D gene TRBD2, 5 bases. Germline CDR1 is MGHDK and CDR2 is SYGVNS. The V end lost 1 base, the J end lost 1 base, and 15 bases lay between the germline ends. This CDR3 has 17 residues. The CDR3 bases are TGTGCCAGCAGTGAATGGAGAGGGAATAGTGGCACAGATACGCAGTATTTT. The encoded protein is CASSEWRGNSGTDTQYF.

This chain connects TRBV7-9 to TRBJ2-2, with 7 bases identical to TRBD1. Germline V gene sequence: CDR1 SEHNR, CDR2 FQNEAQ (reference sequence). CDR3 size: 14 residues. The V and J ends lost 2 bases and 4 bases, in that order; junction bases with no gene match: 1. Here the CDR3 DNA reads TGTGCCAGCAGCTTAACAGGGGCCACCGGGGAGCTGTTTTTT. Its translation: CASSLTGATGELFF. The whole variable domain, filled in from reference TRBV7-9 and TRBJ2-2, reads DTGVSQNPRHKITKRGQNVTFRCDPISEHNRLYWYRQTLGQGPEFLTYFQNEAQLEKSRLLSDRFSAERPKGSFSTLEIQRTEQGDSAMYLCASSLTGATGELFFGEGSRLTVL.

V gene TRBV27 combines with J gene TRBJ2-5; 7 nucleotides agree with TRBD2. With V trimmed by 2 bases and J by 5 bases, 17 bases remained unmatched. Germline CDR1 MNHEY, CDR2 SMNVEV (reference sequence). The CDR3 has 18 amino acids. CDR3 DNA: TGTGCCAGCAGTTTAGACCCAGCGGGGTCCACCTCGAGGGAGACCCAGTACTTC. The encoded protein is CASSLDPAGSTSRETQYF.

The V call is TRBV9, the J call TRBJ1-6, with TRBD1 as a possible D gene (5 bases). V lost 6 bases to trimming and J lost 10 bases, with 11 bases between them. CDR1 is SGDLS, CDR2 YYNGEE, per germline. CDR3 length: 12 amino acids. This CDR3 is CASNTGGSPLHF. The CDR3 nucleotides read TGTGCCAGCAACACAGGAGGGTCACCCCTCCACTTT. The whole variable domain, remainder taken from reference TRBV9 and TRBJ1-6, is DSGVTQTPKHLITATGQRVTLRCSPRSGDLSVYWYQQSLDQGLQFLIQYYNGEERAKGNILERFSAQQFPDLHSELNLSSLELGDSALYFCASNTGGSPLHFGNGTRLTVT.

Here the CDR3 DNA reads TGTGCCAGCAGCTTGGAGAGCGGTGGGGTGGAGACCCAGTACTTC. It specifies CASSLESGGVETQYF. V is TRBV5-4 and J is TRBJ2-5; weak D call: TRBD2 (5 bases). The ends were cut back, 0 bases at V and 5 bases at J, with 14 bases in the middle. The germline gives CDR1 SGHNT, CDR2 YYREEE (reference sequence). This CDR3 has 15 amino acids. The complete variable domain, with remaining parts taken from reference TRBV5-4 and TRBJ2-5, reads ETGVTQSPTHLIKTRGQQVTLRCSSQSGHNTVSWYQQALGQGPQFIFQYYREEENGRGNFPPRFSGLQFPNYSSELNVNALELDDSALYLCASSLESGGVETQYFGPGTRLLVL.

This clone was counted a single time. This chain links TRBV27 with TRBJ2-3, with D possibly TRBD2 on 5 matching bases. This CDR3 spans 14 amino acids. In germline, CDR1 is MNHEY, CDR2 SMNVEV (reference sequence). V was pared by 0 bases and J by 2 bases, with 6 bases between. The CDR3 nucleotides are TGTGCCAGCAGTTTATCGGAGGTCACAGATACGCAGTATTTT. This translates into CASSLSEVTDTQYF.

On this clone: This sample includes further DNA sequences coding for the same CDR3. The chain employs TRBV4-1 and TRBJ1-1; possible D gene TRBD1, 5 bases. This CDR3 has 14 amino acids. The V gene's germline CDR1 is MGHRA and CDR2 YSYEKL. Trimming pared 3 bases from V and 0 bases from J, leaving 8 bases between. The CDR3 here is CASSHGTVNTEAFF. Here the CDR3 DNA reads TGCGCCAGCAGCCACGGGACGGTGAACACTGAAGCTTTCTTT.

The chain recombines TRBV5-4 with TRBJ1-2; 7 bases map to TRBD1. The CDR3 loop spans 15 amino acids. Germline V lookup: CDR1 SGHNT, CDR2 YYREEE (reference sequence). V dropped 0 bases and J dropped 8; count of bases not matched to a gene: 10. The CDR3 coding sequence is TGTGCCAGCAGCTTGGCAGTCTCGACAGGGAGCGGCTACACCTTC. This gives the protein CASSLAVSTGSGYTF.

The chain joins TRBV6-1 to TRBJ1-6; no firm D call. Germline V lookup: CDR1 MNHNS, CDR2 SASEGT. The V and J ends lost 1 base and 6 bases respectively, with 10 bases between them. The CDR3 has 15 amino acids. The CDR3 DNA follows: TGTGCCAGCAGTGAAGTGGGTGCGGGTAATTCACCCCTCCACTTT. Amino acid sequence: CASSEVGAGNSPLHF.

The J gene is TRBJ1-6, the V gene TRBV4-3, with no clear D. CDR3 size: 17 residues. The V and J ends lost 1 base and 10 bases respectively, with 20 bases between them. Germline CDR1 reads LGHNA; CDR2 reads YSLEER. CDR3 protein: CASSQGVDGVSGSPLHF. In DNA form, the CDR3 reads TGCGCCAGCAGCCAAGGGGTAGACGGGGTCTCCGGGTCACCCCTCCACTTT.